This T cell receptor beta chain is from a study of identifying expanded T cells in peripheral blood. Broader study findings: Differentially abundant clones: about 1.1 between replicates, approximately 15 at roughly 13 days, roughly 18 at four. Two-week clone count variance significantly increased as total template count grew.

To note about this clone: Its antigen remains unknown.

Collection occurred without any documented infections or immune events in donors. The CDR3 runs to 14 residues. V was pared by 1 base and J by 6 bases, with 13 bases between. CDR1 SGHTA and CDR2 FQGNSA come from the germline V gene. TCRdb's copy holds only in-frame clones and misses some; the assay was immunoSEQ multiplex PCR. The sample records about 80,000 clones, around 84% being singletons. The chain has TRBV7-2 and TRBJ2-7; weak D call: TRBD2 (5 bases). The sample comprised blood. This receptor was identified in a person aged 18 to 75 in good health. The CDR3 spells CASSLESTAGEQYF. The CDR3 DNA sequence: TGTGCCAGCAGCTTAGAGTCGACGGCGGGCGAGCAGTACTTC.